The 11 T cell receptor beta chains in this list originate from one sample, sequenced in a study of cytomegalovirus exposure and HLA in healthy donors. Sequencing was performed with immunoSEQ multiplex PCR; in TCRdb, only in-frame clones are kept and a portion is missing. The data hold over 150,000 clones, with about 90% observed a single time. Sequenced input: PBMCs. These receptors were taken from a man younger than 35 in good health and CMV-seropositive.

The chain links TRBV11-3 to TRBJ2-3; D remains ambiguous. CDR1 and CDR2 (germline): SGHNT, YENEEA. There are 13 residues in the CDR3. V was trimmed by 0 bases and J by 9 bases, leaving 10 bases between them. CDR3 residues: CASSLDQVSTQYF. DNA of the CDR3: TGTGCCAGCAGCTTAGATCAGGTCTCGACGCAGTATTTT. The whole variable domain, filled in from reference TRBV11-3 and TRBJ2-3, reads EAGVVQSPRYKIIEKKQPVAFWCNPISGHNTLYWYLQNLGQGPELLIRYENEEAVDDSQLPKDRFSAERLKGVDSTLKIQPAELGDSAVYLCASSLDQVSTQYFGPGTRLTVL.

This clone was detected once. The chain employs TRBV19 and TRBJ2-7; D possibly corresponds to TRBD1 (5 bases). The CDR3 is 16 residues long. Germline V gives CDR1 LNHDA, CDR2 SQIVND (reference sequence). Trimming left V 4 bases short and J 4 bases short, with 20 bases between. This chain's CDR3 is CASSTEDSSAVYEQYF. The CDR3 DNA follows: TGTGCCAGTAGTACTGAAGACAGTTCGGCAGTATACGAGCAGTACTTC.

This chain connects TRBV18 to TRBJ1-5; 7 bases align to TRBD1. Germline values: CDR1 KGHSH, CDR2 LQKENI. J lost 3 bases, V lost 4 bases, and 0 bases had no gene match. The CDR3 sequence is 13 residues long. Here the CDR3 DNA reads TGTGCCAGCTCACAGGGGGCCAATCAGCCCCAGCATTTT. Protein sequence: CASSQGANQPQHF.

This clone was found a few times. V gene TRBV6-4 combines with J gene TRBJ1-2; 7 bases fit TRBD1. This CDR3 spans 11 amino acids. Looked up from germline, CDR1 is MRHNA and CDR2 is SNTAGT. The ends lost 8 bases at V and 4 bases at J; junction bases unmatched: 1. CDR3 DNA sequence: TGTGCCAGCCGGGACAGCTATGGCTACACCTTC. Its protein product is CASRDSYGYTF.

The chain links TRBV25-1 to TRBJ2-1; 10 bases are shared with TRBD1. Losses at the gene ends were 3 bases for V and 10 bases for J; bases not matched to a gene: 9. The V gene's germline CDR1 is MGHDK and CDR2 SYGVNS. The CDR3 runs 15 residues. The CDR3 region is CASSDSSGTGEEQFF. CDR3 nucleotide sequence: TGTGCCAGCAGTGACAGTTCCGGGACAGGGGAAGAGCAGTTCTTC.

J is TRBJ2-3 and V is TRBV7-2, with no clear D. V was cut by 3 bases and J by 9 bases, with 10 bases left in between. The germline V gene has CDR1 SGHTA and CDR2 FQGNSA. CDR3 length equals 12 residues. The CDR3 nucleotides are TGTGCCAGCAGCTTTTCCCGTGTAACGCAGTATTTT. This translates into CASSFSRVTQYF.

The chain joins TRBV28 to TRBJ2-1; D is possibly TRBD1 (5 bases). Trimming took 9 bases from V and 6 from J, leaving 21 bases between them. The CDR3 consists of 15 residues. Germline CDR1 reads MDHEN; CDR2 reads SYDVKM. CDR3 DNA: TGTGCCAGTAAGGTCTCGGGCAGGGAAGTCAATGAGCAGTTCTTC. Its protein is CASKVSGREVNEQFF.

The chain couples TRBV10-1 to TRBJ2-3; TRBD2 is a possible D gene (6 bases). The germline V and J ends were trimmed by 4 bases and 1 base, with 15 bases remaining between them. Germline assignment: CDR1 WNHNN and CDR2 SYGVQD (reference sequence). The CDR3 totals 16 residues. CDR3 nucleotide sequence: TGCGCCAGCAGTGGACGGGAGCAAATGGGCACAGATACGCAGTATTTT. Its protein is CASSGREQMGTDTQYF.

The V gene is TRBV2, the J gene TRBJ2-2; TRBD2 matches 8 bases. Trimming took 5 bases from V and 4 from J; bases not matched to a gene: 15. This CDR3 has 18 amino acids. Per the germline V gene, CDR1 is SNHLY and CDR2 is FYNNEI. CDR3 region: CASSTNPGSGGSTGELFF. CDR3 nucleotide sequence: TGTGCCAGCAGTACCAACCCTGGATCGGGAGGGTCCACCGGGGAGCTGTTTTTT.

The CDR3 DNA follows: TGTGCCAGCAGCTTAGAGCTGGCGGGGGGCGTGAGGGGAGAGCAGTACTTC. This encodes CASSLELAGGVRGEQYF. The chain couples TRBV11-2 to TRBJ2-7; 8 positions agree with TRBD2. The germline gives CDR1 SGHAT, CDR2 FQNNGV. The CDR3 extends over 17 amino acids. V dropped 0 bases and J dropped 7; count of bases not matched to a gene: 14.

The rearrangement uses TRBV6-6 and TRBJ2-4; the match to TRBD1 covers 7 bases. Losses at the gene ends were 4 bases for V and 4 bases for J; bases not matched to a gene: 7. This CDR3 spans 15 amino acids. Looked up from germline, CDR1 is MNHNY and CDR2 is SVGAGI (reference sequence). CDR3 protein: CASSSPGTEKNIQYF. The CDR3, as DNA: TGTGCCAGCAGTTCCCCCGGGACAGAAAAAAACATTCAGTACTTC.